Each of the 5 T cell receptor beta chains below was sequenced from the same sample in a study of blood T cell repertoires in COVID-19. The data were produced by immunoSEQ multiplex PCR, yet TCRdb's version contains in-frame clones alone and is incomplete. Altogether 650,000 to 800,000 clones are present, 70% to 90% being singletons, with the ten largest covering over 0.2%. The sequencing sample was made of peripheral blood. All receptors derive from a woman under 30 with acute or convalescent COVID-19.

This chain joins TRBV5-1 and TRBJ1-1; 7 positions agree with TRBD1. J was trimmed by 9 bases and V by 0 bases; bases with no gene match: 11. Germline assignment: CDR1 SGHRS and CDR2 YFSETQ. This CDR3 spans 15 amino acids. The CDR3 loop reads CASSLGGDRASQAFF. In nucleotides, the CDR3 is TGCGCCAGCAGCTTGGGCGGAGACAGGGCCTCCCAAGCTTTCTTT. Combining the CDR3 with reference TRBV5-1 and TRBJ1-1 gives the whole variable domain KAGVTQTPRYLIKTRGQQVTLSCSPISGHRSVSWYQQTPGQGLQFLFEYFSETQRNKGNFPGRFSGRQFSNSRSEMNVSTLELGDSALYLCASSLGGDRASQAFFGQGTRLTVV.

This chain joins TRBV5-6 and TRBJ2-7; D may be TRBD2 (5 bases). Germline values: CDR1 SGHDT, CDR2 YYEEEE. The CDR3 length is 11 residues. The V and J ends lost 3 bases and 11 bases respectively, with 12 bases between them. The CDR3, as DNA: TGTGCCAGCAGCTCCGAGGGTGTTAAGTACTTC. Its translation is CASSSEGVKYF.

For this clone: This same CDR3 is encoded by further DNA sequences in the sample. This rearrangement joins TRBV5-6 to TRBJ1-2; D is ambiguous. The CDR3 has 13 amino acids. Trimming shortened V by 1 base and J by 2 bases, and 6 bases separated the two germline ends. The germline CDR1 and CDR2 sequences are SGHDT and YYEEEE. The CDR3 is CASSLPGNYGYTF. The CDR3 coding sequence is TGTGCCAGCAGCTTGCCGGGAAACTATGGCTACACCTTC.

For this clone: Other DNA sequences from this sample encode an identical CDR3 as well. This sequence joins TRBV9 and TRBJ1-2, with D possibly matching TRBD1 (6 bases). The CDR3 covers 13 residues. Trimming removed 3 bases from V and 4 bases from J, with 10 bases in between. CDR1 is SGDLS, CDR2 YYNGEE, per germline. The CDR3 spells CASSAQQGYGYTF. The CDR3 DNA reads TGTGCCAGCAGCGCTCAACAGGGCTATGGCTACACCTTC.

This clone has just one count. The identical CDR3 is also encoded by other nucleotide sequences in the sample. V and J are TRBV6-6 and TRBJ1-1; D not resolved. Deletions cut 6 bases from V and 4 bases from J, with 6 bases between. Germline assignment: CDR1 MNHNY and CDR2 SVGAGI (reference sequence). The CDR3 has 11 amino acids. The CDR3 DNA is TGTGCCAGCAGCCCCGGCACTGAAGCTTTCTTT. This codes for CASSPGTEAFF.